This TCR beta chain was profiled in a study of T-cell memory formation after mild COVID-19. General study points: Contracting clones localized mainly to CM and EM when CD4+ and mainly to EMRA when CD8+. A second wave expanding day 15 to 37 was CD4+-biased; contracting clones were balanced. Researchers could not confirm that second-wave clones peaking on day 37 targeted SARS-CoV-2.

TCRdb re-analysed the 5' RACE reads in MiXCR, keeping a single row per CDR3 protein. This table holds approximately 410,000 distinct CDR3 sequences, about a quarter found once. CDR1 SGDLS and CDR2 YYNGEE come from the germline V gene. There are 11 residues in the CDR3. This clonotype was seen a handful of times. Its specificity is not known. The junction differs from germline at one of its ends, possibly a read error. The gene calls are TRBV9 and TRBJ1-2; 9 bases fit TRBD1. The source is an adult woman who had mild COVID-19 (a few samples of this study predate the infection). Cell type and time point are not known. Material: PBMCs or a T cell subset sorted from them (not recorded which). CDR3 loop: CASSMDRGYSF. The CDR3, as DNA: TGTGCCAGCAGCATGGACAGGGGATACTCCTTC.